These T cell receptor beta chains were read from a single sample in a study of cytomegalovirus exposure and HLA in healthy donors. Sequencing was performed with immunoSEQ multiplex PCR; in TCRdb, only in-frame clones are kept and a portion is missing. The sample has 130,000 or so clones, around 73% seen once. Source material: PBMCs. The origin of the receptors is a female donor in good health and CMV-seronegative. Each CDR3 is given with its conserved first and last residue. D genes are given only for firm matches. The size entry is marked missing in some rows and otherwise reads once, few, many or a size class.

size: .
V: TRBV11-3
D: .
length: 14
J: TRBJ2-2
DNA: TGTGCCAGCAGCTTCAGTCCGAACACCGGGGAGCTGTTTTTT
CDR3: CASSFSPNTGELFF

size: .
V: TRBV7-2
D: .
length: 16
J: TRBJ2-3
DNA: TGTGCCAGCGCACCCTACGGGAGTTTGTGCACAGATACGCAGTATTTT
CDR3: CASAPYGSLCTDTQYF

size: few
V: TRBV5-4
D: .
length: 16
J: TRBJ1-2
DNA: TGTGCCAGCAGCCCGTGGTTCGATACTCCTCGCTATGGCTACACCTTC
CDR3: CASSPWFDTPRYGYTF

size: few
V: TRBV7-2
D: .
length: 15
J: TRBJ2-4
DNA: TGTGCCAGCAGGAATCCCGGACAGCCGAAAAACATTCAGTACTTC
CDR3: CASRNPGQPKNIQYF

size: .
V: TRBV18
D: TRBD1
length: 15
J: TRBJ1-4
DNA: TGTGCCAGCTCACCGGGACAGGGAAGAGAGGAAAAACTGTTTTTT
CDR3: CASSPGQGREEKLFF

size: once
V: TRBV10-3
D: .
length: 13
J: TRBJ2-1
DNA: TGTGCCATTACTCTCGGAGGTCTCAATGAGCAGTTCTTC
CDR3: CAITLGGLNEQFF

size: .
V: TRBV28
D: .
length: 14
J: TRBJ1-4
DNA: TGTGCCAGCAGTTTAGCCCAGGGCGGCGAAAAACTGTTTTTT
CDR3: CASSLAQGGEKLFF

size: .
V: TRBV4-1
D: TRBD2
length: 16
J: TRBJ2-7
DNA: TGCGCCAGCAGCCAAGATCCTAGCGGGCGCTCCTACGAGCAGTACTTC
CDR3: CASSQDPSGRSYEQYF

size: once
V: TRBV10-3
D: .
length: 12
J: TRBJ1-1
DNA: TGTGCCGGCCGGAGGGAGAACACTGAAGCTTTCTTT
CDR3: CAGRRENTEAFF

size: .
V: TRBV2
D: TRBD1
length: 12
J: TRBJ1-1
DNA: TGTGCCAGCAGTACAGGGGTCACTGAAGCTTTCTTT
CDR3: CASSTGVTEAFF

size: .
V: TRBV7-6
D: TRBD2
length: 16
J: TRBJ2-7
DNA: TGTGCCAGCAGCCCGGGGGGGTCCTACAGCTCCTACGAGCAGTACTTC
CDR3: CASSPGGSYSSYEQYF

size: .
V: TRBV5-1
D: .
length: 15
J: TRBJ2-3
DNA: TGCGCCAGCGGAGGGTTGGGACAGTTCACAGATACGCAGTATTTT
CDR3: CASGGLGQFTDTQYF

size: .
V: TRBV27
D: TRBD1
length: 16
J: TRBJ2-6
DNA: TGTGCCAGCAGGGGACAGGGGTCGGCTGGGGCCAACGTCCTGACTTTC
CDR3: CASRGQGSAGANVLTF

size: few
V: TRBV29-1
D: .
length: 13
J: TRBJ1-1
DNA: TGCAGCTCCCACAGGCCCGAAGGCTCTGAAGCTTTCTTT
CDR3: CSSHRPEGSEAFF

size: .
V: TRBV9
D: TRBD2
length: 16
J: TRBJ2-1
DNA: TGTGCCAGCAGCGGCCCTAGCGGGGGGGCGTATAATGAGCAGTTCTTC
CDR3: CASSGPSGGAYNEQFF

size: .
V: TRBV6-1
D: TRBD1
length: 20
J: TRBJ2-7
DNA: TGTGCCAGCAGTGAAGAGGGTCAGGACAGGGAACTAGCCAGGATCCACGAGCAGTACTTC
CDR3: CASSEEGQDRELARIHEQYF

size: .
V: TRBV5-1
D: .
length: 12
J: TRBJ2-7
DNA: TGCGCCAGCAAAACAGGGAACGACGAGCAGTACTTC
CDR3: CASKTGNDEQYF

size: .
V: TRBV4-1
D: TRBD1
length: 15
J: TRBJ2-1
DNA: TGCGCCAGCAGCCAAGCGGGACAGGGGATATATGAGCAGTTCTTC
CDR3: CASSQAGQGIYEQFF

size: few
V: TRBV7-3
D: TRBD1
length: 14
J: TRBJ1-1
DNA: TGTGCCAGCAGCGACGACAGGGTGGGGACTGAAGCTTTCTTT
CDR3: CASSDDRVGTEAFF

size: .
V: TRBV28
D: .
length: 14
J: TRBJ1-2
DNA: TGTGCCAGCAGTCCCTCGGCGGGGGGCAATGGCTACACCTTC
CDR3: CASSPSAGGNGYTF

size: few
V: TRBV11-3
D: TRBD2
length: 18
J: TRBJ2-7
DNA: TGTGCCAGCAGCCCGTCCCATGCGGTTAGCGGGAGACCCTACGAGCAGTACTTC
CDR3: CASSPSHAVSGRPYEQYF

size: few
V: TRBV29-1
D: .
length: 13
J: TRBJ2-1
DNA: TGCAGCGGGGGGGAGAGCTCCTACAATGAGCAGTTCTTC
CDR3: CSGGESSYNEQFF

size: .
V: TRBV28
D: TRBD1
length: 12
J: TRBJ1-1
DNA: TGTGCCAGCTCGGGACAGGGGACTGAAGCTTTCTTT
CDR3: CASSGQGTEAFF

size: few
V: TRBV6-5
D: TRBD1
length: 14
J: TRBJ2-7
DNA: TGTGCCAGCAGACCGGGACAGGGGACCTACGAGCAGTACTTC
CDR3: CASRPGQGTYEQYF

size: .
V: TRBV15
D: TRBD1
length: 20
J: TRBJ2-1
DNA: TGTGCCACCAGCAGCTCCACCACCCCGGGACAGGGGGTCGGCCGGCATGAGCAGTTCTTC
CDR3: CATSSSTTPGQGVGRHEQFF

size: few
V: TRBV29-1
D: .
length: 17
J: TRBJ1-2
DNA: TGCAGCGTTGTAGACCCAGACGACAGCTCGAATATAGGTGGCTACACCTTC
CDR3: CSVVDPDDSSNIGGYTF

size: .
V: TRBV18
D: TRBD2
length: 14
J: TRBJ2-7
DNA: TGTGCCAGCTTATCGGGACTAGCGGACTACGAGCAGTACTTC
CDR3: CASLSGLADYEQYF

size: .
V: TRBV5-4
D: .
length: 12
J: TRBJ1-2
DNA: TGTGCCAGCAGCTCTCCGAACTATGGCTACACCTTC
CDR3: CASSSPNYGYTF

size: .
V: TRBV7-3
D: TRBD1
length: 15
J: TRBJ2-7
DNA: TGTGCCAGCAGCTGGGCGGACAGGGGGATCTACGAGCAGTACTTC
CDR3: CASSWADRGIYEQYF

size: once
V: TRBV7-8
D: .
length: 12
J: TRBJ1-1
DNA: TGTGCCAGCAGCTCCGCGGGGTTCGAAGCTTTCTTT
CDR3: CASSSAGFEAFF